Included here is one T cell receptor (beta chain) sequence, with context. The sample comes from a study of T cells expressing NK-cell markers. This CDR3 comprises 15 residues. After re-calling the 5' RACE reads, TCRdb lists one entry per CDR3 protein, DNA absent. This listing includes 500,000 to 600,000 distinct CDR3 sequences. This TCR was sampled from a man between 18 and 35 years old in good health. The chain is built from TRBV21-1 and TRBJ1-5. TRBV21-1 counts as a pseudogene. Sequencing used blood T cells: a sorted CD56 or NKG2C T cell subset, CD4+ or CD8+ T cells, or bulk PBMC T cells (not recorded which). The CDR3 here is CASSKVRQCNQPQHF.